Following are 18 T cell receptor beta chains from one sample sequenced in a study of OX40 agonist ivuxolimab in advanced cancers. Some clones are missing from TCRdb's copy, which holds only in-frame ones; the method was immunoSEQ multiplex PCR. This table holds 50,000 to 55,000 clones, around nine tenths found once. Sequencing was performed on CD4+ or CD8+ T cells sorted from blood, taken in a trial of the OX40 agonist ivuxolimab. Receptors were obtained from an adult with an advanced solid tumor such as melanoma, head and neck, liver or kidney cancer.

The chain combines TRBV9 with TRBJ2-1; perhaps TRBD1 as D (5 bases). V lost 6 bases and J lost 0, with 13 bases in between. This CDR3 region has 15 residues. Germline V gene sequence: CDR1 SGDLS, CDR2 YYNGEE. In DNA form, the CDR3 reads TGTGCCAGCACGAGGACACCAAGCTCCTACAATGAGCAGTTCTTC. Amino acids: CASTRTPSSYNEQFF. The variable domain in full, completed from reference TRBV9 and TRBJ2-1, reads DSGVTQTPKHLITATGQRVTLRCSPRSGDLSVYWYQQSLDQGLQFLIQYYNGEERAKGNILERFSAQQFPDLHSELNLSSLELGDSALYFCASTRTPSSYNEQFFGPGTRLTVL.

In this sample, this clone turned up a few times. The chain employs TRBV4-1 and TRBJ1-5, with 9 bases fitting TRBD1. There are 16 residues in the CDR3. Germline V CDR1 and CDR2: MGHRA, YSYEKL. Trimming took 0 bases from V and 2 from J; bases not matched to a gene: 2. CDR3 in amino acids: CASSQDRDRGNQPQHF. Here the CDR3 DNA reads TGCGCCAGCAGCCAAGACCGGGACAGGGGCAATCAGCCCCAGCATTTT.

The V gene is TRBV11-2, the J gene TRBJ2-7; D unclear. Trimming left V 5 bases short and J 0 bases short, with 11 bases between. Germline values: CDR1 SGHAT, CDR2 FQNNGV. This CDR3 spans 14 amino acids. CDR3 amino acids: CASSSQDGSYEQYF. CDR3 bases: TGTGCCAGCAGCAGCCAGGATGGCTCCTACGAGCAGTACTTC.

The V and J genes are TRBV6-6 and TRBJ1-2; D not resolved. The CDR3 contains 16 residues. CDR1 is MNHNY and CDR2 is SVGAGI in the germline V gene (reference sequence). V was pared by 2 bases and J by 0 bases, with 13 bases between. The CDR3 loop is CASSYIQTETNYGYTF. CDR3 nucleotides: TGTGCCAGCAGTTACATACAGACGGAGACTAACTATGGCTACACCTTC.

The chain couples TRBV7-3 to TRBJ2-1, with D tentatively TRBD1 (5 bases). CDR1 and CDR2 (germline): SGHTA, FQGTGA. Trimming took 1 base from V and 1 from J, leaving 11 bases between them. The CDR3 has 16 amino acids. The CDR3 here is CASSLRAGPSYNEQFF. Here the CDR3 DNA reads TGTGCCAGCAGCTTAAGGGCAGGGCCTTCCTACAATGAGCAGTTCTTC.

V and J are TRBV6-5 and TRBJ1-5; 8 positions agree with TRBD1. Germline trimming cut 2 bases from V and 7 bases from J; bases unmatched to any gene: 7. Germline loops: CDR1 MNHEY, CDR2 SVGAGI. The CDR3 runs 15 residues. The CDR3 DNA follows: TGTGCCAGCAGTTACCGGCAGGGGGCAGGGCAGCCCCAGCATTTT. Its protein product is CASSYRQGAGQPQHF.

V is TRBV19 and J is TRBJ1-1; D may be TRBD1 (5 bases). There are 15 residues in the CDR3. Per germline, CDR1 LNHDA and CDR2 SQIVND (reference sequence). The V and J ends lost 5 bases and 2 bases respectively, with 15 bases between them. DNA of the CDR3: TGTGCCAGTAGTTACGCGCGGGGCCGAAACACTGAAGCTTTCTTT. Its translation: CASSYARGRNTEAFF.

The chain couples TRBV2 to TRBJ2-7, with 8 bases lining up with TRBD1. The CDR3 is made up of 13 amino acids. V shed 7 bases and J 6 bases; nucleotides not matched to a gene: 8. Looked up from germline, CDR1 is SNHLY and CDR2 is FYNNEI. In nucleotides, the CDR3 is TGTGCCAGCAACCCGGACAGGGTGGGCGAGCAGTACTTC. Translation gives CASNPDRVGEQYF.

V gene TRBV5-4 combines with J gene TRBJ2-2; 8 bases map to TRBD1. The junction had 3 bases not matched to a gene; V was cut back by 4 bases and J by 1 base. The CDR3 has 15 amino acids. Germline CDR1 and CDR2: SGHNT and YYREEE (reference sequence). The CDR3 sequence: CASSVGQGNTGELFF. DNA for the CDR3: TGTGCCAGCAGCGTAGGACAGGGGAACACCGGGGAGCTGTTTTTT. Full variable domain (remainder filled in from reference TRBV5-4 and TRBJ2-2): ETGVTQSPTHLIKTRGQQVTLRCSSQSGHNTVSWYQQALGQGPQFIFQYYREEENGRGNFPPRFSGLQFPNYSSELNVNALELDDSALYLCASSVGQGNTGELFFGEGSRLTVL.

The chain couples TRBV19 to TRBJ2-2, with TRBD1 identical over 8 bases. V trimming: 1 base; J trimming: 1 base; junction bases outside the gene matches: 2. The germline V gene encodes CDR1 LNHDA and CDR2 SQIVND (reference sequence). This CDR3 spans 16 amino acids. CDR3 sequence: CASSIVTGGNTGELFF. CDR3 bases: TGTGCCAGTAGTATAGTTACAGGGGGGAACACCGGGGAGCTGTTTTTT. Full variable domain (outside the CDR3, taken from reference TRBV19 and TRBJ2-2): DGGITQSPKYLFRKEGQNVTLSCEQNLNHDAMYWYRQDPGQGLRLIYYSQIVNDFQKGDIAEGYSVSREKKESFPLTVTSAQKNPTAFYLCASSIVTGGNTGELFFGEGSRLTVL.

The chain uses TRBV6-5 and TRBJ1-2; D uncertain. Germline values: CDR1 MNHEY, CDR2 SVGAGI. The ends were cut back, 10 bases at V and 0 bases at J, with 15 bases in the middle. This CDR3 spans 14 amino acids. The CDR3 reads CANIMGSSNYGYTF. The CDR3 bases are TGTGCCAACATCATGGGGAGCTCTAACTATGGCTACACCTTC.

This chain links TRBV5-5 with TRBJ1-5; no reliable D call. The V end lost 0 bases, the J end lost 3 bases, and 13 bases lay between the germline ends. Germline loops: CDR1 SGHKS, CDR2 YYEKEE (reference sequence). The CDR3 is 16 residues long. Here the CDR3 reads CASSLEPRVSNQPQHF. The CDR3 DNA follows: TGTGCCAGCAGCTTGGAGCCTAGAGTATCCAATCAGCCCCAGCATTTT.

The chain has TRBV29-1 and TRBJ2-5, with D maybe TRBD1 (6 bases). V was pared by 2 bases and J by 2 bases, with 15 bases between. The length of the CDR3 is 15 residues. Germline-derived CDR1 and CDR2 are SQVTM and ANQGSEA. CDR3: CSVEFPAGVQETQYF. The CDR3 DNA sequence: TGCAGCGTTGAATTTCCGGCAGGGGTACAAGAGACCCAGTACTTC.

The J gene is TRBJ2-5, the V gene TRBV21-1; no DNA check was done on the table's D call, TRBD1. TRBV21-1 is designated a pseudogene. The CDR3 sequence is 15 residues long. CDR3 in DNA: TGTGCCAGCATTTCTAGGACAGGGGAGGAAGAGACCCAGTACTTC. Protein sequence: CASISRTGEEETQYF.

V gene TRBV27 combines with J gene TRBJ2-7; D possibly uses TRBD1 or TRBD2 (5 bases each). V was cut by 5 bases and J by 2 bases, with 13 bases left in between. CDR1 is MNHEY, CDR2 SMNVEV, per germline (reference sequence). The CDR3 sequence is 14 residues long. The CDR3 region is CASSDRDGTYEQYF. CDR3 in DNA: TGTGCCAGCAGTGACCGGGACGGGACCTACGAGCAGTACTTC.

The chain has TRBV7-3 and TRBJ2-3, with D tentatively TRBD1 (6 bases). This CDR3 region has 15 residues. Looked up from germline, CDR1 is SGHTA and CDR2 is FQGTGA. Deletions cut 2 bases from V and 6 bases from J, with 15 bases between. CDR3 amino acids: CASSLGGQKLDTQYF. In nucleotides, the CDR3 is TGTGCCAGCAGCTTAGGAGGACAGAAGCTGGATACGCAGTATTTT. Supplemented by reference TRBV7-3 and TRBJ2-3, the full variable domain reads GAGVSQTPSNKVTEKGKYVELRCDPISGHTALYWYRQSLGQGPEFLIYFQGTGAADDSGLPNDRFFAVRPEGSVSTLKIQRTERGDSAVYLCASSLGGQKLDTQYFGPGTRLTVL.

V usage is TRBV6-5 and J usage is TRBJ1-1; D call uncertain. The V and J ends lost 0 bases and 7 bases respectively, with 12 bases between them. The CDR3 extends over 14 amino acids. Germline lookup yields CDR1 MNHEY and CDR2 SVGAGI. The CDR3 protein is CASSYSDGGFEAFF. Here the CDR3 DNA reads TGTGCCAGCAGTTACTCGGATGGAGGGTTTGAAGCTTTCTTT.

This chain connects TRBV7-8 to TRBJ2-5; D possibly corresponds to TRBD2 (5 bases). This CDR3 is built from 14 residues. V was shortened by 3 bases and J by 1 base, with 9 bases between the two germline ends. From germline, CDR1 is SGHVS and CDR2 FQNEAQ. This chain's CDR3 is CASSFSGGQETQYF. The DNA of the CDR3 is TGTGCCAGCAGCTTTTCAGGAGGCCAAGAGACCCAGTACTTC.